The TCR beta chain under discussion was sequenced for a study of shared T cell receptors in the human thymus. Germline V CDR1 and CDR2: SGDLS, YYNGEE. Trimming cost V 3 bases and J 0 bases; bases outside gene matches: 21. This CDR3 comprises 21 residues. TCRdb keeps only in-frame clones here, not all; method: immunoSEQ multiplex PCR. The sample consists of about 660,000 clones, 88% of them appearing once. These same data were also listed under a study on human thymus T cells. That work contributes: Corrective surgery for congenital heart defects was being performed on the healthy Finnish infants who served as donors. Resections were taken during corrective heart surgery, and the thymus tissue came from these.

The sample was thymocytes. The J gene is TRBJ1-3, the V gene TRBV9; TRBD1 matches at 7 bases. This TCR was sampled from a boy under three years old with a congenital heart defect. The CDR3 sequence: CASSAWAAAYGQASSGNTIYF. In nucleotides, the CDR3 is TGTGCCAGCAGCGCGTGGGCCGCAGCCTACGGACAGGCGAGCTCTGGAAACACCATATATTTT.